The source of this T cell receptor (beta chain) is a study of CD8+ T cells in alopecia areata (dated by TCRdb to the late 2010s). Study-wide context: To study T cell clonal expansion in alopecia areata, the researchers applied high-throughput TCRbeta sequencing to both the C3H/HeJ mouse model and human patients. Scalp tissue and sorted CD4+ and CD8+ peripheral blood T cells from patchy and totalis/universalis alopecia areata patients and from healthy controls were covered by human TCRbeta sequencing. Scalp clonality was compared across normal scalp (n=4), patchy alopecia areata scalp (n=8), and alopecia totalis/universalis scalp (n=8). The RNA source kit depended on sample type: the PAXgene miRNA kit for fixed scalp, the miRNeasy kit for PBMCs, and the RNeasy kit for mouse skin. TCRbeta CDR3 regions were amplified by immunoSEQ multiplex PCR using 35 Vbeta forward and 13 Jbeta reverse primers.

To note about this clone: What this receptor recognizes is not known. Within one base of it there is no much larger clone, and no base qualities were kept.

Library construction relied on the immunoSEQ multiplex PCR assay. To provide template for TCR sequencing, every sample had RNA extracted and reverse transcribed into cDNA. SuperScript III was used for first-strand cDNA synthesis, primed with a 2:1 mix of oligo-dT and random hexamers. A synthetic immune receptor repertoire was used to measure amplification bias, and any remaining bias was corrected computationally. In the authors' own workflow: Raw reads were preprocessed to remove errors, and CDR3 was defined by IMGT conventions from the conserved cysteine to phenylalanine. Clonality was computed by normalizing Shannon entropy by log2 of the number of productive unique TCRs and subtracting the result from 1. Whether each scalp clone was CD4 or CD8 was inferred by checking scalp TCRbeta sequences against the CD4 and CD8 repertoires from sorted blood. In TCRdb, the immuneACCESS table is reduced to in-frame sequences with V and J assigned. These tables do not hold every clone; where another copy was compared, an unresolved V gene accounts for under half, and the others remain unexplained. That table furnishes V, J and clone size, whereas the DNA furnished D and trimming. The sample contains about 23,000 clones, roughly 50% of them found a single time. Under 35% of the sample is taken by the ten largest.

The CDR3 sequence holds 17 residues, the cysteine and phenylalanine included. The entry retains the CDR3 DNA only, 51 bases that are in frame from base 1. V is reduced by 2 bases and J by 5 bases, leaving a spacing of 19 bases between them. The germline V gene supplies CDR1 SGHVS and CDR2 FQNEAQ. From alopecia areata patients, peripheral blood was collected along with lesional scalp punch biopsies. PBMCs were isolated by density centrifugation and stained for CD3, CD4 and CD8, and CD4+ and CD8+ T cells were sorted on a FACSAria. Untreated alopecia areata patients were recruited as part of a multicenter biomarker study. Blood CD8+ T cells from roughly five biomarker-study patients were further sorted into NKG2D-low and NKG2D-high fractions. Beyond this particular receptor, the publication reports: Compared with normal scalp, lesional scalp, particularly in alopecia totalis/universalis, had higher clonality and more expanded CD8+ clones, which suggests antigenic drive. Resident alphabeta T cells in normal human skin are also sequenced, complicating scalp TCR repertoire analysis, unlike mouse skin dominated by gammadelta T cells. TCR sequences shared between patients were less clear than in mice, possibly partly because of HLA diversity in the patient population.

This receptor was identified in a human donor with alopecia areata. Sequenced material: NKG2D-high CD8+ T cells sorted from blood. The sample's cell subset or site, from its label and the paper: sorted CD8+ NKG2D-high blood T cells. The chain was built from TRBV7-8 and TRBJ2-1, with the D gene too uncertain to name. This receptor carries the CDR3 CASSLSLGAPPNNEQFF. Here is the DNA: TGTGCCAGCAGCTTATCCCTCGGAGCGCCCCCCAACAATGAGCAGTTCTTC.